Included here is one T cell receptor (beta chain) sequence, with context. TCRdb keeps only in-frame clones here, not all; method: immunoSEQ multiplex PCR. In the table there are 100,000 to 150,000 clones, 82% of which are singletons. The data are from a study of blood T cell repertoires in COVID-19. Germline V gene lookup returns CDR1 PRHDT and CDR2 FYEKMQ (reference sequence). CDR3 length equals 17 residues. V was clipped by 0 bases and J by 0 bases; unmatched bases: 5. The chain has TRBV13 and TRBJ1-3; 7 bases map to TRBD1. This sequence was found in a woman between 65 and 79 years old with acute or convalescent COVID-19. Sequencing input: peripheral blood. CDR3 coding DNA: TGTGCCAGCAGCTTAGGGACAGGGAACCCCTCTGGAAACACCATATATTTT. Translation gives CASSLGTGNPSGNTIYF.